Sequencing of this T cell receptor (beta chain) was carried out in a study of T cells in localized non-small cell lung cancer. Whole-study findings and limits: Because sequencing included only one region (of the tumor), heterogeneity remains possible. The appearance of a median roughly 61 of the top 100 tumor clones was seen in adjacent lung.

Libraries were prepared by immunoSEQ multiplex PCR; TCRdb keeps only in-frame clonotypes and omits some of them. The sample lists about 59,000 clones; about 90% were seen once. Concerning this clone: The target antigen is unknown.

The TCR sequence derives from a man aged 40 to 69 with stage I squamous cell lung carcinoma. The sample here was peripheral blood, taken before any cancer treatment.

CDR3 amino acids: CASSLSSNTGELFF. Written as DNA, the CDR3 is TGTGCCAGCAGCTTAAGCAGTAACACCGGGGAGCTGTTTTTT. The V call is TRBV7-2, the J call TRBJ2-2, with no clear D. Germline CDR1 and CDR2: SGHTA and FQGNSA. The ends were cut back, 2 bases at V and 2 bases at J, with 6 bases in the middle. The CDR3 totals 14 residues.